This TCR beta chain was captured by sequencing in a study of T cells in women clearing cervical HPV infection. Across the study: Controls gave blood once infection was undetectable; cases at lesion identification. Study findings and constraints: TRBV6-7 abundance was lower in cases than controls (around 0.1% versus 0.15%).

Assay used: immunoSEQ multiplex PCR; TCRdb lists only in-frame clones, some missing. The data show about 14,000 clones, and the top ten clones hold around 20%. The CDR3 has 15 residues. Germline CDR1 reads KGHSH; CDR2 reads LQKENI. The V gene lost 3 bases and the J gene lost 0 bases, with 10 bases spanning the gap. A word on this clone: What it binds is unknown. The CDR3 end lies 3 residues beyond the end of the read and is filled in from the germline J gene.

Sequencing used blood buffy coat. This sequence joins TRBV18 and TRBJ2-3, with no clear D. This TCR was recovered from a woman between 18 and 75 years old with a cervical HPV16 infection that either progressed to CIN3+ or cleared (not recorded which). The part of the CDR3 DNA that was read is TGTGCCAGCTCACCCCCTGCGGTTAGCACAGATACG. Its translation: CASSPPAVSTDT. The CDR3 in its entirety is CASSPPAVSTDTQYF.